This T cell receptor (beta chain) came from a study of tumor and adjacent non-tumor tissue in lung cancer (dated by TCRdb to about 2018). Describing the broader study: Of the cohort, over 9 patients had adenocarcinoma, 2 had squamous cell carcinoma and 1 had small cell lung cancer. Using bulk TCRbeta repertoires from roughly 14 lung cancer patients, the study set lung tumor tissue side by side with matched distant non-tumor lung tissue. Among the roughly 15 patients, ages ranged from about 31 to 80 years, roughly 10 were men and 5 were women, and disease was TNM stage I to III. TCRbeta CDR3 sequencing was performed on more than 25 paired specimens, with one tumor sample and one normal lung sample collected per patient. Sequencing generated a total of 125,075,908 productive TCRbeta reads, averaging approximately 3.8 million reads per sample. General study outcomes and caveats: Tumor tissue showed significantly higher TCR diversity (inverse Simpson) than normal lung tissue, at about 400 vs 150 (P = 0.0075, Mann-Whitney U test). The top 100 clones accounted for a significantly larger cumulative portion of the repertoire in normal lung than in tumor tissue. Neither the sequencing platform nor unique molecular identifiers are mentioned in the methods. Because peripheral blood was not sequenced, the blood TCRbeta repertoires of the lung cancer patients in the study went unexamined. Only around 15 patients were included in the cohort, and the need for larger samples and more detailed clinical data was noted by the authors. TCR diversity was significantly higher in younger patients, and higher tumor TCR diversity was associated with shorter overall and disease-free survival.

RNA was extracted from bulk unsorted tissue and checked for quality with a NanoDrop ND-1000 and an Agilent 2100. The normal lung samples consisted of distant non-tumor tissue collected more than 3 cm from the tumor edge. Newly diagnosed lung cancer patients without prior chemotherapy who had been admitted for thoracic surgery in China between August and November 2014 were enrolled as donors. Anyone who had undergone radiotherapy or chemotherapy before, or who had another cancer at the same time, was left out of the study. Surgical tissue pieces of roughly 1-2.2 cm3 were preserved in RNAlater solution and stored at -80 °C until use. As regards this clonotype: Its cognate antigen has yet to be identified. A read error may produce the germline difference seen at one junction end.

There are 12 amino acids in the CDR3, from cysteine to phenylalanine inclusive. CDR3 DNA only is kept here, 36 bases in frame from base 1. Library preparation employed multiplex PCR. TCRdb lists the instrument as Illumina HiSeq 2500. TCRbeta libraries were constructed through three rounds of nested PCR with primers (Table S4) according to protocols modified from ARM-PCR. Before sequencing, PCR products of 200-500 bp were cut from the gel and purified using the QIAquick gel extraction kit. The original methods were these. Reads were cleaned with Trimmomatic, merged with FLASH into complete CDR3 sequences, and assigned to V(D)J germline segments with MiTCR. Clonal diversity was computed as the inverse Simpson's index with VDJtools. A read counted as productive if the sequence was in-frame and lacked a premature stop codon. TCRdb itself trimmed the public reads at Q25 with fastp, ran MiXCR and retained productive beta chains. Rows are unified per CDR3 protein, each entry keeping the most common DNA and genes. What appears here as the V and J calls and clone size reflects TCRdb's work, not the paper's. For this sample there are 90,000 to 100,000 distinct CDR3 sequences; 80% appear just once. The ten largest clones capture less than 40% of the sample.

The sequence came from a man aged 60 to 75 with small cell lung cancer. The sample consisted of distant non-tumor lung tissue. In this chain, TRBV12-3 or TRBV12-4 is recombined with TRBJ2-3, and perhaps TRBD2 as D gene, on 5 matching bases. The DNA reads TGTGTCAGCTCGATAGGAGGCTCCCCGCGGTATTTT. Its coded protein is CVSSIGGSPRYF.